This entry features one T cell receptor beta chain sequence. The CDR3 sequence is 11 residues long. From germline, CDR1 is LNHDA and CDR2 SQIVND (reference sequence). Trimming removed 7 bases at V and 5 bases at J, with 8 bases between. Data came from immunoSEQ multiplex PCR; TCRdb stores just in-frame clones and leaves some out. The table includes 140,000 to 150,000 clones, 93% detected once. The sample is drawn from a study of control samples from healthy donors and cancer patients. V usage is TRBV19 and J usage is TRBJ1-1; D is uncertain. This TCR was recovered from a man aged 18 to 29 in good health. Material for sequencing was blood. CDR3 sequence (DNA): TGTGCCAGTATCCGGGGTACTGAAGCTTTCTTT. This gives the protein CASIRGTEAFF.